The 21 T cell receptor beta chains given below trace back to one sample, sequenced in a study of T-cell memory formation after mild COVID-19. TCRdb fed the 5' RACE reads into MiXCR, producing one record per CDR3 protein. Of around 400,000 distinct CDR3 sequences detected, 20% to 30% appear once; the ten largest clones hold roughly 8.9%. The specimen sequenced was PBMCs or a T cell subset sorted from them (not recorded which). These receptors originate from an adult woman who had mild COVID-19 (a few samples of this study predate the infection). Cell type and time point are not known.

The V call is TRBV3-1, the J call TRBJ2-4; D uncertain. Between the trimmed V and J ends, which lost 2 bases and 5 bases, there was a span of 10 bases. The CDR3 spans 14 residues. Germline V gene sequence: CDR1 LGHDT, CDR2 YNNKEL (reference sequence). The CDR3 reads CASSQSQLQNIQYF. The CDR3 bases are TGTGCCAGCAGCCAAAGTCAGCTGCAAAACATTCAGTACTTC.

The chain employs TRBV7-9 and TRBJ1-2; TRBD1 matches at 8 bases. The CDR3 is 16 residues long. V lost 2 bases to trimming and J lost 8 bases; unmatched junction nucleotides: 13. From germline, CDR1 is SEHNR and CDR2 FQNEAQ (reference sequence). In DNA, the CDR3 is TGTGCCAGCAGCTTAAGTGGGAGTGACAGGGGAAGGGGCTACACCTTC. Translating gives CASSLSGSDRGRGYTF. Full variable domain (remainder filled in from reference TRBV7-9 and TRBJ1-2): DTGVSQNPRHKITKRGQNVTFRCDPISEHNRLYWYRQTLGQGPEFLTYFQNEAQLEKSRLLSDRFSAERPKGSFSTLEIQRTEQGDSAMYLCASSLSGSDRGRGYTFGSGTRLTVV.

The genes are TRBV20-1 and TRBJ2-3; D is uncertain. Germline V gene sequence: CDR1 DFQATT, CDR2 SNEGSKA (reference sequence). Deletions cut 2 bases from V and 0 bases from J, with 9 bases between. CDR3 size: 14 residues. The CDR3, as DNA: TGCAGTGCTAGACCCCCACTCAGCACAGATACGCAGTATTTT. Translated, it gives CSARPPLSTDTQYF.

This clonotype was counted many times. Germline and junction disagree at one end, which may indicate a read error. The CDR3 DNA reads as TGCGCCAGCAGCTTGGGGGACTCCTACGAGCAGTACTTC. Its translation is CASSLGDSYEQYF. The chain links TRBV7-6 to TRBJ2-7, with D perhaps TRBD1 or TRBD2 (5 bases each). The CDR3 contains 13 residues. CDR1 SGHVS and CDR2 FNYEAQ come from the germline V gene.

This clonotype turned up a few times. The J gene is TRBJ2-5, the V gene TRBV2, with D possibly being TRBD1 or TRBD2 (5 bases each). The V gene lost 5 bases and the J gene lost 3 bases, with 13 bases spanning the gap. The V gene's germline CDR1 is SNHLY and CDR2 FYNNEI. The CDR3 is 14 amino acids. The CDR3 bases are TGTGCCAGCAGTCTCCGGGACCGTAAAGAGACCCAGTACTTC. Residues: CASSLRDRKETQYF.

This clonotype has just a few counts. The genes are TRBV30 and TRBJ2-7; D ambiguous. This CDR3 has 11 residues. Germline CDR1 GTSNPN, CDR2 SVGIG (reference sequence). Trimming cost V 4 bases and J 3 bases, with 7 bases left between them. CDR3 protein: CAWTQDYEQYF. CDR3 DNA sequence: TGTGCCTGGACCCAGGACTACGAGCAGTACTTC.

This clonotype was counted a few times. The chain employs TRBV12-3 or TRBV12-4 and TRBJ2-3, with 10 nucleotides matching TRBD1. Germline trimming cut 6 bases from V and 11 bases from J; bases unmatched to any gene: 8. The CDR3 loop spans 13 amino acids. The CDR3 DNA reads as TGTGCCAGCAGCACGACAGGGGGCTCAGGGCAGTATTTT. It specifies CASSTTGGSGQYF.

The chain joins TRBV5-1 to TRBJ1-3; D call uncertain. Germline lookup yields CDR1 SGHRS and CDR2 YFSETQ. Trimming left V 0 bases short and J 4 bases short, with 17 bases between. The CDR3 length is 17 residues. This CDR3 is CASSLEGNPGSGNTIYF. CDR3 in DNA: TGCGCCAGCAGCTTGGAGGGAAATCCTGGATCCGGAAACACCATATATTTT.

The V gene is TRBV11-3, the J gene TRBJ2-6; 9 bases agree with TRBD2. Per the germline V gene, CDR1 is SGHNT and CDR2 is YENEEA. V was pared by 0 bases and J by 2 bases, with 8 bases of the junction left unmatched. CDR3 length: 19 amino acids. Here the CDR3 reads CASSLEALAGVPGANVLTF. As DNA, the CDR3 is TGTGCCAGCAGCTTAGAGGCGTTAGCGGGAGTTCCTGGGGCCAACGTCCTGACTTTC.

This chain connects TRBV7-9 to TRBJ2-1; TRBD2 matches 11 bases. CDR3 length: 18 residues. Germline CDR1 and CDR2: SEHNR and FQNEAQ (reference sequence). Unmatched junction bases numbered 12, after V lost 1 base and J lost 7 bases. The CDR3 region is CASSLGSTLAGGRNEQFF. The CDR3 nucleotides are TGTGCCAGCAGCTTAGGGTCTACCCTAGCGGGGGGAAGAAATGAGCAGTTCTTC.

The genes are TRBV15 and TRBJ2-1; TRBD2 matches at 7 bases. V shed 1 base, J shed 5 bases, and the junction held 8 bases outside the gene matches. Per germline, CDR1 LNHNV and CDR2 YYDKDF (reference sequence). CDR3 length: 16 amino acids. The CDR3 here is CATSRVQRGPDNEQFF. CDR3 sequence (DNA): TGTGCCACCAGCAGAGTCCAGCGGGGCCCTGACAATGAGCAGTTCTTC.

This clonotype was counted between two and nine times. The J gene is TRBJ2-1, the V gene TRBV12-3 or TRBV12-4; 7 nucleotides agree with TRBD2. V was pared by 5 bases and J by 7 bases, with 11 bases of the junction left unmatched. This CDR3 is 15 amino acids long. The CDR3 here is CASSRLARGRNEQFF. CDR3 nucleotide sequence: TGTGCCAGCAGTCGACTAGCCCGGGGAAGGAATGAGCAGTTCTTC.

This clonotype was seen more than once but under ten times. This CDR3 is CASSSTDGNQPQHF. CDR3 nucleotide sequence: TGTGCCAGCAGCTCGACAGATGGGAATCAGCCCCAGCATTTT. This chain links TRBV11-2 with TRBJ1-5, with TRBD1 as a possible D gene (5 bases). Germline CDR1 SGHAT, CDR2 FQNNGV. CDR3 size: 14 residues. Trimming took 4 bases from V and 4 from J, leaving 11 bases between them.

This clonotype was recorded once. CDR3 nucleotides: TGTGCCAGCAGTTATTACAGTACTGGGGCCAACGTCCTGACTTTC. It codes for CASSYYSTGANVLTF. The V and J genes are TRBV2 and TRBJ2-6, with D unresolved. The CDR3 loop spans 15 amino acids. Germline V gene sequence: CDR1 SNHLY, CDR2 FYNNEI. Trimming took off 5 bases at V and 2 bases at J, with 10 bases between the two ends. Combining the CDR3 with reference TRBV2 and TRBJ2-6 gives the whole variable domain EPEVTQTPSHQVTQMGQEVILRCVPISNHLYFYWYRQILGQKVEFLVSFYNNEISEKSEIFDDQFSVERPDGSNFTLKIRSTKLEDSAMYFCASSYYSTGANVLTFGAGSRLTVL.

This clonotype was seen repeatedly, ten times or more. The chain joins TRBV7-3 to TRBJ2-1; no clear D. The V gene's germline CDR1 is SGHTA and CDR2 FQGTGA. V shed 3 bases and J shed 8 bases, with 11 bases lying between them. The length of the CDR3 is 13 residues. CDR3 amino acids: CASSLSSKDEQFF. The CDR3 DNA reads TGTGCCAGCAGCTTGAGCAGTAAAGATGAGCAGTTCTTC.

The chain is built from TRBV9 and TRBJ2-7; a possible D gene is TRBD1 (5 bases). This CDR3 is 13 amino acids long. The V end was cut by 4 bases, the J end by 5 bases, with 13 bases between. Germline assignment: CDR1 SGDLS and CDR2 YYNGEE. DNA of the CDR3: TGTGCCAGCAGCCCCTATAGCAGGGACGAGCAGTACTTC. It is translated as CASSPYSRDEQYF. Supplemented by reference TRBV9 and TRBJ2-7, the full variable domain reads DSGVTQTPKHLITATGQRVTLRCSPRSGDLSVYWYQQSLDQGLQFLIQYYNGEERAKGNILERFSAQQFPDLHSELNLSSLELGDSALYFCASSPYSRDEQYFGPGTRLTVT.

This clonotype appeared a few times. The chain employs TRBV15 and TRBJ1-6; D might be TRBD1 (5 bases). Trimming left V 1 base short and J 6 bases short, with 13 bases between. The CDR3 is 16 residues long. Germline V gives CDR1 LNHNV, CDR2 YYDKDF (reference sequence). The CDR3 sequence: CATSRVQTAANSPLHF. The DNA for the CDR3 is TGTGCCACCAGCAGAGTTCAGACAGCGGCTAATTCACCCCTCCACTTT.

At least ten counts were recorded for this clonotype. The V call is TRBV4-2, the J call TRBJ2-7, with D possibly being TRBD1 or TRBD2 (6 bases each). The V gene lost 0 bases and the J gene lost 0 bases, with 15 bases spanning the gap. The CDR3 loop spans 17 amino acids. CDR1 and CDR2 (germline): LGHNA, YNFKEQ. In DNA form, the CDR3 reads TGTGCCAGCAGCCAAGATTGGCCGGGGGCGGCCTCCTACGAGCAGTACTTC. Translation: CASSQDWPGAASYEQYF.

This clonotype was recorded at least ten times. This chain connects TRBV24-1 to TRBJ2-1, with 13 positions matching TRBD2. The CDR3 consists of 18 residues. After removal of 3 bases from V and 4 bases from J, the junction contained 8 bases not matched to a gene. CDR1 is KGHDR and CDR2 is SFDVKD in the germline V gene. The CDR3 sequence is CATSDPSRTSGSYNEQFF. Here the CDR3 DNA reads TGTGCCACCAGTGATCCAAGCCGGACTAGCGGGAGTTACAATGAGCAGTTCTTC.

This chain uses TRBV12-3 or TRBV12-4 with TRBJ1-2; no clear D gene. This CDR3 spans 13 amino acids. Trimming removed 6 bases at V and 4 bases at J, with 12 bases between. This CDR3 is CASSEVLGYGYTF. The CDR3 region has the DNA TGTGCCAGCAGCGAGGTTCTCGGCTATGGCTACACCTTC.

This chain joins TRBV19 and TRBJ2-5, with D perhaps matching TRBD1 (6 bases). V lost 1 base, J lost 2 bases, and 11 bases lay in between. The germline V gene has CDR1 LNHDA and CDR2 SQIVND (reference sequence). The CDR3 totals 15 residues. The CDR3 region is CASSIGTVLQETQYF. CDR3 DNA: TGTGCCAGTAGTATAGGGACAGTTTTACAAGAGACCCAGTACTTC. The full variable domain, rest sourced from reference TRBV19 and TRBJ2-5, is DGGITQSPKYLFRKEGQNVTLSCEQNLNHDAMYWYRQDPGQGLRLIYYSQIVNDFQKGDIAEGYSVSREKKESFPLTVTSAQKNPTAFYLCASSIGTVLQETQYFGPGTRLLVL.